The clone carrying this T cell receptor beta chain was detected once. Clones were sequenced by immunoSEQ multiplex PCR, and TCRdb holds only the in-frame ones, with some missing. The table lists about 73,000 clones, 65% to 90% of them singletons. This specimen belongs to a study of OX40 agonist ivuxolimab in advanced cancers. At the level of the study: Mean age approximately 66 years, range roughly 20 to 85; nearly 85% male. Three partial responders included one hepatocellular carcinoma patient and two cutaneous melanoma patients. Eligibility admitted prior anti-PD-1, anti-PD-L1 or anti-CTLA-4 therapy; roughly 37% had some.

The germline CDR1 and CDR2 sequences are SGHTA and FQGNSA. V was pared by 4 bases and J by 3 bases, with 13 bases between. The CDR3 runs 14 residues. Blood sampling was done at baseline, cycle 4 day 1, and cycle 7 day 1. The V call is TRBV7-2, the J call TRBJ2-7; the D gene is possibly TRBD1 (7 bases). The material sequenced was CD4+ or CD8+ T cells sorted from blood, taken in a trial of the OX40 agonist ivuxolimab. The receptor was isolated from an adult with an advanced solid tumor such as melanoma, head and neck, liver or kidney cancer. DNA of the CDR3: TGTGCCAGCAGCTCGCCAGGGGGGTTCTACGAGCAGTACTTC. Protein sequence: CASSSPGGFYEQYF.